In its sample, the clone carrying this T cell receptor (beta chain) was seen many times. Its matching antigen is unknown. Trimming stripped 0 bases from V and 1 base from J, with 13 bases between. Germline CDR1 is SEHNR and CDR2 is FQNEAQ (reference sequence). CDR3 length: 17 amino acids. This sample was taken from a study of T-cell reconstitution after alpha-beta-depleted transplantation in children. Study-wide results and caveats: The high TCRbeta diversity at day 60 in some patients came from surviving recipient T cells and thymic progenitors.

Library preparation (for TCRbeta) was performed with unique molecular identifiers. TCRdb used MiXCR to reprocess the PCR reads, holding one entry per CDR3 protein. The data hold 200,000 to 250,000 distinct CDR3 sequences, with 8.2% observed a single time. This chain uses TRBV7-9 with TRBJ2-1, with a weak D call TRBD2 (5 bases). Sample: PBMCs, mostly from graft donor cells, taken 180 days after TCRalphabeta/CD19-depleted stem cell transplant. The TCR was taken from a male patient between 10 and 17 years old who had a stem cell transplant for acute lymphoblastic leukemia, so the T cells may come from the graft donor. The CDR3 region is CASSLARALRSYNEQFF. CDR3 nucleotide sequence: TGTGCCAGCAGCTTAGCGCGGGCGCTTAGGTCCTACAATGAGCAGTTCTTC.